The entry that follows covers one T cell receptor (beta chain) sequence. The source of the sample is a study of control samples from healthy donors and cancer patients. Germline V gene lookup returns CDR1 SEHNR and CDR2 FQNEAQ (reference sequence). The CDR3 runs to 17 residues. J lost 2 bases, V lost 4 bases, and 10 bases had no gene match. Measured with immunoSEQ multiplex PCR; TCRdb has only the in-frame clones, and not every one. The profile shows roughly 120,000 clones, approximately 94% of them singletons. The chain uses TRBV7-9 and TRBJ1-1; 10 bases align to TRBD1. The TCR was taken from a man in his forties or fifties with head and neck cancer. The sample was PBMCs. The CDR3 loop reads CASSSRDRGKGNTEAFF. Written as DNA, the CDR3 is TGTGCCAGCAGCTCTCGGGACAGGGGCAAGGGAAACACTGAAGCTTTCTTT.